This T cell receptor (beta chain) was sequenced in a study of CD8+ T cells in alopecia areata. Study-level findings and limits: Many expanded lesional clones persisted in scalp and blood during tofacitinib treatment. The link between baseline CD8+ expansion and response remains uncertain with one nonresponder. Patients displayed less clarity in TCR sharing than mice, a finding possibly related to HLA.

Note on this clone: Its cognate antigen is unknown.

The V gene lost 0 bases and the J gene lost 2 bases, with 10 bases spanning the gap. There are 15 residues in the CDR3. Germline V CDR1 and CDR2: LNHNV, YYDKDF (reference sequence). cDNA reverse transcribed from extracted RNA served as the sequencing template. TCRdb's table, derived via immunoSEQ multiplex PCR, lists solely in-frame clones and lacks some. The repertoire holds some 42,000 clones, 80% to 95% seen once, with approximately 17% in the top ten. Treatment defined: oral pan-JAK inhibitor, 5-10 mg twice daily. This receptor was identified in a human donor with alopecia areata. Here the sequenced sample was CD8+ T cells sorted from blood, taken at week 24, from a patient treated with tofacitinib. The gene calls are TRBV15 and TRBJ2-5; D is uncertain. CDR3: CATSREPQAQETQYF. The CDR3 DNA reads as TGTGCCACCAGCAGAGAACCCCAGGCGCAAGAGACCCAGTACTTC.